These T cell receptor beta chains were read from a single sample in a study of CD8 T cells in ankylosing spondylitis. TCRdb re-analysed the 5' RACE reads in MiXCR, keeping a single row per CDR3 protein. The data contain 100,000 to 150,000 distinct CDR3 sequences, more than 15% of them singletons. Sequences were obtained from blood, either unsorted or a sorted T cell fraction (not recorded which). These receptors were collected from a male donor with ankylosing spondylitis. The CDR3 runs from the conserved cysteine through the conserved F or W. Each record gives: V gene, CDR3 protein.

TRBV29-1	CSVEGQSTDTQYF
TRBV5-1	CASSFSGTAYNEQFF
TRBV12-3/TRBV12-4	CASTKGSSYNEQFF
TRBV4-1	CASSLGLAGTNEQFF
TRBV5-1	CASSLGPEPNSPLHF
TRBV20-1	CSATSGRDPSFHNSPLHF
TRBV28	CASRGQPNTGELFF
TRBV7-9	CASSLDPGEQYF
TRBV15	CATRGAREYEQYF
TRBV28	CASSLFAGPAYNEQFF
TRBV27	CASSLPRGNEQFF
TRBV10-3	CAISEGLAGGFAYEQYF
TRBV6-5	CASSSPGTSGRVELFF
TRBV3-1	CASSLYRDTYSSYNEQFF
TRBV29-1	CSAEGATGGNYEQYF
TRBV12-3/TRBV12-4	CASSAGTEAFF
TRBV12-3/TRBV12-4	CASSSARKLREGPYEQYF
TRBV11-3	CASSNTGPNTGELFF
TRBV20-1	CSARDYRIGNTIYF
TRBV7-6	CASSPNTGLNTGELFF
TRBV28	CASSPVIRVPNEQFF
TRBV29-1	CSAVRSYNEQFF
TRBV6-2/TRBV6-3	CASSEGLAYEQYF
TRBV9	CASSVDSGGTNEKLFF
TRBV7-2	CASSLGGNSYTF
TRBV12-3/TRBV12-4	CASSLNEQYF
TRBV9	CASSAGTSGSSDTQYF
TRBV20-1	CSAKDGTDTQYF
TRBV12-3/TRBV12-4	CASSPGSQYF
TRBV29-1	CSVEASGRGLTYEQYF
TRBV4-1	CASSQGIISYPGELFF
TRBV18	CASSLTTLRGETQYF
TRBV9	CASSYNPGLAILEQYF
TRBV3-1	CASSPRVAGSYNEQFF
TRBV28	CASSLSGSGELFF
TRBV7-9	CASSLLANSRHEQYF
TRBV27	CASSSRLAGPSTDTQYF
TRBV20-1	CSADWDRSEKLFF
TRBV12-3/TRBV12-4	CASSFLTDTQYF
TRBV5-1	CASSWGRGGSYEQYF